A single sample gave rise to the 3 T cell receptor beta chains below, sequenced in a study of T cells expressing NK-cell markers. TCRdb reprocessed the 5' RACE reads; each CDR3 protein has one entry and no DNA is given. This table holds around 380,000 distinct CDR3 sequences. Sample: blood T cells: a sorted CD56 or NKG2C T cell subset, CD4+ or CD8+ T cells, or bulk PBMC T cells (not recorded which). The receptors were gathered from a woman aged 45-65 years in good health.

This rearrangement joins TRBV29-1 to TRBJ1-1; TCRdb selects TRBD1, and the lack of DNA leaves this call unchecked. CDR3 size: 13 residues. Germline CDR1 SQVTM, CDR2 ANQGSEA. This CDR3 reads CSVEDGGQLEAFF.

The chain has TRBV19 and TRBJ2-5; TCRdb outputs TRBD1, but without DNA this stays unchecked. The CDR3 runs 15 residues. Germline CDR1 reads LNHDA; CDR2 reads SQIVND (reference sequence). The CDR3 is CASSPGDRYQETQYF. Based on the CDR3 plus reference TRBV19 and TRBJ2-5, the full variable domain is DGGITQSPKYLFRKEGQNVTLSCEQNLNHDAMYWYRQDPGQGLRLIYYSQIVNDFQKGDIAEGYSVSREKKESFPLTVTSAQKNPTAFYLCASSPGDRYQETQYFGPGTRLLVL.

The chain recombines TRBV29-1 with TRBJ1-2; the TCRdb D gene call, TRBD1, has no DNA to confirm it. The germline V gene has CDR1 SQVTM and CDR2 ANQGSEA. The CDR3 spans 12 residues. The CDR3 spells CSVGQPGGGYTF.